The 25 T cell receptor beta chains below all came from one sample that was sequenced in a study of blood T cell repertoires in COVID-19. This table comes from immunoSEQ multiplex PCR, and its TCRdb copy is limited to in-frame clones, with some not included. Among 150,000 to 250,000 clones listed, 70% to 85% were seen once. The material sequenced was peripheral blood. These receptor sequences come from a human donor with acute or convalescent COVID-19. The donor label of this sample is uncertain.

V usage is TRBV7-2 and J usage is TRBJ2-7; 9 nucleotides align to TRBD1. Germline CDR1 SGHTA, CDR2 FQGNSA. Unmatched junction bases numbered 4, after V lost 10 bases and J lost 3 bases. The CDR3 has 12 amino acids. The CDR3 DNA reads as TGTGCCACGGGACAGGGCAACTACGAGCAGTACTTC. Its protein product is CATGQGNYEQYF.

The CDR3 sequence: CASSPPRGLSTEAFF. Here the CDR3 DNA reads TGTGCCAGCAGTCCCCCGAGGGGGCTGAGCACTGAAGCTTTCTTT. The chain uses TRBV6-5 and TRBJ1-1, with 7 bases matching TRBD1. This CDR3 spans 15 amino acids. V trimming: 5 bases; J trimming: 4 bases; junction bases outside the gene matches: 10. CDR1 MNHEY and CDR2 SVGAGI come from the germline V gene.

The chain is built from TRBV7-3 and TRBJ2-4, with D possibly matching TRBD1 (6 bases). The CDR3 contains 14 residues. Germline V gives CDR1 SGHTA, CDR2 FQGTGA. V was pared by 6 bases and J by 7 bases, with 16 bases between. The CDR3 loop reads CASRKTGTMNIQYF. Here the CDR3 DNA reads TGTGCCAGCAGGAAGACCGGGACAATGAACATTCAGTACTTC.

This CDR3 is CASSIYRVATNEKLFF. CDR3 bases: TGTGCCAGTAGTATATACAGGGTCGCAACTAATGAAAAACTGTTTTTT. V gene TRBV19 combines with J gene TRBJ1-4, with D perhaps TRBD1 (6 bases). CDR1 and CDR2 from the germline V gene are LNHDA and SQIVND (reference sequence). The CDR3 spans 16 residues. V lost 2 bases to trimming and J lost 0 bases, with 10 bases between them.

This clone was seen once. The rearrangement links TRBV9 to TRBJ2-2; TRBD1 matches at 7 bases. CDR3 length: 15 residues. The V and J ends lost 0 bases and 6 bases, in that order; junction bases with no gene match: 5. Per the germline V gene, CDR1 is SGDLS and CDR2 is YYNGEE. The CDR3 sequence: CASSVAAGGPGELFF. The CDR3, as DNA: TGTGCCAGCAGCGTAGCAGCAGGGGGTCCCGGGGAGCTGTTTTTT.

The rearrangement joins TRBV5-1 to TRBJ1-2; D is unresolved. The CDR3 loop spans 15 amino acids. The V gene lost 0 bases and the J gene lost 8 bases, with 17 bases spanning the gap. CDR1 is SGHRS and CDR2 is YFSETQ in the germline V gene. The CDR3: CASSLDTIMGSGYTF. The CDR3 bases are TGCGCCAGCAGCTTGGACACGATAATGGGTAGCGGCTACACCTTC. The full variable domain, completed using reference TRBV5-1 and TRBJ1-2, is KAGVTQTPRYLIKTRGQQVTLSCSPISGHRSVSWYQQTPGQGLQFLFEYFSETQRNKGNFPGRFSGRQFSNSRSEMNVSTLELGDSALYLCASSLDTIMGSGYTFGSGTRLTVV.

The chain is built from TRBV2 and TRBJ2-2; D remains ambiguous. Trimming shortened V by 1 base and J by 4 bases, and 4 bases separated the two germline ends. Per the germline V gene, CDR1 is SNHLY and CDR2 is FYNNEI. The CDR3 length is 13 residues. The CDR3 DNA reads TGTGCCAGCAGTGAAGTTAGCACCGGGGAGCTGTTTTTT. This encodes CASSEVSTGELFF.

V is TRBV20-1 and J is TRBJ2-5; a weak D match, TRBD2 (6 bases). Germline V lookup: CDR1 DFQATT, CDR2 SNEGSKA (reference sequence). V was cut by 3 bases and J by 5 bases, with 13 bases left in between. This CDR3 spans 13 amino acids. The CDR3 DNA sequence: TGCAGTGCTAGTCGGGGGAGCGGGGAGACCCAGTACTTC. The encoded protein is CSASRGSGETQYF.

This clone was counted a single time. This chain links TRBV19 with TRBJ1-6, with 8 bases that match TRBD1. Losses at the gene ends were 3 bases for V and 5 bases for J; bases not matched to a gene: 3. CDR1 and CDR2 (germline): LNHDA, SQIVND (reference sequence). The CDR3 runs 15 residues. CDR3 protein: CASSIGQGDNSPLHF. As DNA, the CDR3 is TGTGCCAGTAGTATTGGACAGGGCGATAATTCACCCCTCCACTTT. Complete variable domain (other parts from reference TRBV19 and TRBJ1-6): DGGITQSPKYLFRKEGQNVTLSCEQNLNHDAMYWYRQDPGQGLRLIYYSQIVNDFQKGDIAEGYSVSREKKESFPLTVTSAQKNPTAFYLCASSIGQGDNSPLHFGNGTRLTVT.

This chain links TRBV19 with TRBJ2-7, with D maybe TRBD1 (6 bases). V was pared by 4 bases and J by 0 bases, with 10 bases between. CDR3 length equals 14 residues. CDR1 LNHDA and CDR2 SQIVND come from the germline V gene (reference sequence). The CDR3 sequence is CASSTTGTSYEQYF. The DNA of the CDR3 is TGTGCCAGTAGTACGACAGGAACCTCCTACGAGCAGTACTTC.

The chain carries TRBV30 and TRBJ1-6, with D perhaps TRBD1 (6 bases). This CDR3 spans 14 amino acids. Germline assignment: CDR1 GTSNPN and CDR2 SVGIG (reference sequence). The V end lost 8 bases, the J end lost 4 bases, and 15 bases lay between the germline ends. CDR3 region: CARVDRGYNSPLHF. The CDR3 nucleotides are TGTGCCCGCGTGGACAGAGGTTATAATTCACCCCTCCACTTT.

The chain recombines TRBV5-8 with TRBJ2-3; tentatively, D is TRBD2 (6 bases). Germline values: CDR1 SGHTS, CDR2 YDEGEE. The CDR3 length is 16 residues. V was cut by 0 bases and J by 2 bases, with 13 bases left in between. CDR3: CASSLGRGWPTDTQYF. The CDR3 nucleotides read TGTGCCAGCAGCTTGGGGCGGGGTTGGCCCACAGATACGCAGTATTTT.

The CDR3 region has the DNA TGTGCCACCAGCAGACGACGGGGATCCACCTACGAGCAGTACTTC. This sequence encodes CATSRRRGSTYEQYF. V is TRBV15 and J is TRBJ2-7; weak D call: TRBD2 (5 bases). Trimming pared 2 bases from V and 2 bases from J, leaving 13 bases between. The germline V gene encodes CDR1 LNHNV and CDR2 YYDKDF (reference sequence). The CDR3 runs 15 residues.

CDR3 sequence reads: CASMRRTGNQPQHF. Written as DNA, the CDR3 is TGTGCCAGCATGAGGAGGACAGGGAATCAGCCCCAGCATTTT. This chain connects TRBV6-5 to TRBJ1-5; 8 bases are a match to TRBD1. Germline CDR1 and CDR2: MNHEY and SVGAGI. J lost 4 bases, V lost 7 bases, and 6 bases had no gene match. This CDR3 has 14 residues.

In its sample, this clone was seen once. Other DNA sequences in the same sample also yield this CDR3. The chain combines TRBV19 with TRBJ2-3, with TRBD1 identical over 10 bases. Trimming removed 4 bases from V and 2 bases from J; junction bases left unmatched: 3. This CDR3 is built from 15 residues. The germline gives CDR1 LNHDA, CDR2 SQIVND (reference sequence). The CDR3 region is CASSRDRGSTDTQYF. CDR3 DNA: TGTGCCAGTAGTAGGGACAGGGGTTCCACAGATACGCAGTATTTT.

J is TRBJ2-1 and V is TRBV7-2; 7 nucleotides match TRBD2. Per germline, CDR1 SGHTA and CDR2 FQGNSA. The V segment lost 5 bases and the J segment 2 bases; nucleotides outside the gene matches: 9. The CDR3 runs to 16 residues. CDR3 coding DNA: TGTGCCAGCAGCCCACCCGGCGCGGGAGCCTACAATGAGCAGTTCTTC. This translates into CASSPPGAGAYNEQFF.

The gene calls are TRBV7-2 and TRBJ2-7; the D is unclear. Per the germline V gene, CDR1 is SGHTA and CDR2 is FQGNSA. V shed 8 bases and J shed 3 bases, with 11 bases lying between them. The CDR3 is made up of 12 amino acids. CDR3 sequence reads: CASGQIIYEQYF. DNA for the CDR3: TGTGCCAGCGGGCAGATTATCTACGAGCAGTACTTC.

This rearrangement joins TRBV4-3 to TRBJ2-5, with 15 bases fitting TRBD2. Germline CDR1 and CDR2: LGHNA and YSLEER. This CDR3 has 17 amino acids. V trimming: 1 base; J trimming: 4 bases; junction bases outside the gene matches: 4. CDR3 nucleotides: TGCGCCAGCAGCCAAGGTTGGGGACTAGCGGGAGGAGAGACCCAGTACTTC. Amino acids: CASSQGWGLAGGETQYF.

This sequence joins TRBV19 and TRBJ2-7; TRBD1 agrees at 9 bases. Germline CDR1 is LNHDA and CDR2 is SQIVND (reference sequence). The CDR3 loop spans 16 amino acids. The V segment lost 1 base and the J segment 5 bases; nucleotides outside the gene matches: 9. The CDR3 protein is CASSIAGGTGRNEQYF. The CDR3, as DNA: TGTGCCAGTAGTATAGCCGGAGGGACAGGGCGCAACGAGCAGTACTTC. The full variable domain, its missing parts supplied by reference TRBV19 and TRBJ2-7, is DGGITQSPKYLFRKEGQNVTLSCEQNLNHDAMYWYRQDPGQGLRLIYYSQIVNDFQKGDIAEGYSVSREKKESFPLTVTSAQKNPTAFYLCASSIAGGTGRNEQYFGPGTRLTVT.

The chain carries TRBV27 and TRBJ2-1, with TRBD2 matching over 7 bases. The CDR3 runs to 16 residues. Losses at the gene ends were 5 bases for V and 3 bases for J; bases not matched to a gene: 10. In germline, CDR1 is MNHEY, CDR2 SMNVEV (reference sequence). The CDR3 reads CASSPSGGLGYNEQFF. CDR3 nucleotide sequence: TGTGCCAGCAGTCCAAGTGGCGGACTAGGCTACAATGAGCAGTTCTTC.

This chain joins TRBV5-4 and TRBJ2-7; 11 bases are a match to TRBD2. The CDR3 consists of 15 residues. V shed 0 bases, J shed 3 bases, and the junction held 2 bases outside the gene matches. Germline V CDR1 and CDR2: SGHNT, YYREEE (reference sequence). CDR3 protein: CASSLDLAGGYEQYF. The DNA of the CDR3 is TGTGCCAGCAGCTTGGATCTAGCGGGAGGCTACGAGCAGTACTTC.

The chain joins TRBV4-1 to TRBJ2-7, with D possibly matching TRBD2 (6 bases). The germline V gene encodes CDR1 MGHRA and CDR2 YSYEKL. The length of the CDR3 is 13 residues. V was clipped by 0 bases and J by 4 bases, with 7 bases between them. The CDR3 is CASSQEEGYEQYF. Written as DNA, the CDR3 is TGCGCCAGCAGCCAAGAGGAGGGGTACGAGCAGTACTTC.

This clone was detected once. This chain links TRBV5-5 with TRBJ2-5, with D maybe TRBD1 (6 bases). The CDR3 has 14 amino acids. The ends were cut back, 4 bases at V and 0 bases at J, with 10 bases in the middle. Per germline, CDR1 SGHKS and CDR2 YYEKEE (reference sequence). Written as DNA, the CDR3 is TGTGCCAGCAGCACCCGACAGGACCAAGAGACCCAGTACTTC. Its translation: CASSTRQDQETQYF.

V is TRBV7-2 and J is TRBJ1-3; the match to TRBD1 covers 9 bases. The CDR3 has 17 residues. The junction had 8 bases not matched to a gene; V was cut back by 5 bases and J by 0 bases. CDR1 is SGHTA, CDR2 FQGNSA, per germline. The CDR3 spells CASSARTGANSGNTIYF. In DNA form, the CDR3 reads TGTGCCAGCAGCGCCCGGACAGGGGCTAACTCTGGAAACACCATATATTTT.

This chain connects TRBV5-4 to TRBJ2-7, with 10 nucleotides matching TRBD1. The germline CDR1 and CDR2 sequences are SGHNT and YYREEE (reference sequence). V lost 3 bases and J lost 3; bases outside the gene matches: 9. This CDR3 is built from 16 residues. The CDR3 sequence: CASSSGQGTGDYEQYF. The DNA for the CDR3 is TGTGCCAGCAGCTCTGGACAGGGGACAGGGGACTACGAGCAGTACTTC.